This T cell receptor (beta chain) was documented in a study of regulatory T cells in long-lasting Graves disease (dated by TCRdb to 2020 to 2023). Notes on the research overall: Antithyroid drugs had been taken for less than 3 months by newly diagnosed Graves' disease patients. A total of around 35 samples were covered by TCR sequencing, comprising approximately 13 persistent and roughly 20 newly diagnosed Graves' disease patients. The study took place in China and was registered as a clinical trial. This study used TCR sequencing and RNA sequencing of peripheral blood to compare persistent Graves' disease patients against newly diagnosed Graves' disease patients.

The time point label, read with the paper, signifies: newly diagnosed GD, antithyroid drugs for less than 3 months. For both TCR sequencing and RNA sequencing, RNA was extracted from PBMCs in TRIzol. Graves' disease was diagnosed according to American Thyroid Association guidelines. Patients were recruited from an endocrinology department in Xi'an, China. Each patient gave approximately 9.7 milliliters of peripheral blood, collected in an EDTA anticoagulant tube. Ficoll Paque Plus density gradient separation was used to isolate PBMCs, and no additional T cell sorting was done. An Agilent 2100 Bioanalyzer and agarose gel were used to check RNA quality, while a NanoDrop 2000 measured RNA concentration. The receptor library was made with multiplex PCR. This sample was sequenced with an Illumina HiSeq 4000. To build TCR beta libraries, CDR3 regions were amplified by Arm-PCR using iRepertoire HTBI primers. PCR products were gel purified before sequencing. On the authors' methods: A total of fewer than 65 TRBV and 14 TRBJ segments were identified across samples and were used for gene usage analysis of CDR3 amino acid clonotypes. COPE and FqMerger were used to merge the filtered high-quality paired reads into contigs. BLAST was used to align contigs to the IMGT TRBV, TRBD and TRBJ reference genes, and CDR3 was defined following IMGT. Highly expanded clones were defined as clonotypes with a frequency above 0.1%. Shannon entropy was used to measure repertoire diversity, and the Gini coefficient was used to measure V-J evenness. A clonotype found in more than one individual was treated as public. TCRdb passed the public sequencing reads through fastp at Q25 and MiXCR, retaining productive beta sequences. Rows merge per CDR3 protein into single entries with the most common DNA and genes. The V and J calls and clone size are TCRdb's, not the authors'. This sample gives fewer than 650,000 distinct CDR3 sequences in total; around 16% of them show up just once. The biggest ten clones account for around 12% of the sample.

As for this clonotype: Its recognized antigen is unknown. No base quality information exists; no much larger clone differs at one position.

What the authors observed across the whole study: Persistent disease showed preferential use of TRBV28, TRBJ1-2 and TRBJ2-5, whereas newly diagnosed disease favored TRBV20-1 and TRBJ2-1. Sequencing and analysis were restricted to the TCR beta chain. Lower TCR Shannon entropy and fewer highly expanded clones were observed in persistent Graves' disease patients than in newly diagnosed patients, which suggested clonal expansion. Patients with persistent disease shared more public clonotypes (around 3,000) than newly diagnosed patients did (around 1,000). The small sample size was acknowledged by the authors as a limitation that may reduce accuracy. Only peripheral blood was studied, because thyroid tissue, the primary lesion, was inaccessible.

The CDR3, from cysteine to phenylalanine, totals 17 residues. The read is trimmed to its CDR3 DNA, 51 bases read in frame from base 1. The germline V gene specifies SGDLS as CDR1 and YYNGEE as CDR2. After removal of 3 bases from V and 6 bases from J, the junction retains 8 bases not matched to a gene. These records were also assigned to another study, of T cells in Graves' hyperthyroidism and ophthalmopathy. From the second report: Graves' hyperthyroidism was defined as stable when no progression to ophthalmopathy occurred over 18 months of follow-up. Hyperthyroidism patients were newly diagnosed, had a disease duration of under 2 months, and were aged 18 to 65 years. Any patient with an uncontrolled infection, another autoimmune disease, pregnancy or lactation was excluded. Diagnoses were established on the basis of clinical symptoms, serum thyroxine and TRAb, thyroid ultrasound, and orbital computed tomography. The first round of RT-PCR for the TCR CDR3 was performed with the HTBI primer set and the Qiagen OneStep RT-PCR kit. Blood samples also contained most of the expanded thyroid clonotypes (frequency above 0.001), which suggests that blood repertoires may reflect thyroid immune responses. A 13 V-J signature model separated ophthalmopathy from stable hyperthyroidism, with around 90% sensitivity and 81.08% specificity in cross-validation and 80%/75% in testing. During validation, the model predicted progression to ophthalmopathy a median of about 6.3 months ahead of onset, with roughly 65% sensitivity and 72% to 80% specificity. A discovery cohort of about a hundred patients, roughly 45 with Graves' ophthalmopathy and approximately 60 with stable Graves' hyperthyroidism, was used to find distinguishing TCR V-J signatures. Prospective prediction of ophthalmopathy was tested in an independent validation cohort consisting of some 19 hyperthyroidism patients and approximately 16 patients who later progressed to ophthalmopathy. For training and testing, the 95 to 100 patients in the discovery cohort were randomly divided in a 7:3 ratio. In six Graves' hyperthyroidism patients, the study also compared T-cell repertoires from thyroid tissue with T-cell repertoires from blood. Once sampling was done, hyperthyroidism patients were given methimazole at a starting dose of 30 mg daily, whereas ophthalmopathy patients were given high-dose intravenous methylprednisolone. The libraries were constructed in a second round of multiplex PCR and then size-selected and purified. Libraries were sequenced paired-end with 100 bp reads on an Illumina HiSeq2000. SOAPnuke was used to process the raw data, with reads discarded if the reads contained adapters or uncalled bases, had a mean Phred below 15, or lacked an exact constant-primer or identifier match. High-quality paired reads were merged with COPE v1.2.5, and unique nucleotide sequences were defined as clonotypes. MiTCR v1.1 was used to align the clonotypes against IMGT TRBV, TRBD and TRBJ reference segments. The analysis included only V-J combinations with a frequency above 0.0001, which together covered more than 99% of the repertoires. A TCS score was defined as the ratio of F50 (clonal expansion) to E x V (chaos), with BLOSUM62-based TCRdist applied between CDR3 peptides within each V-J. Welch's t-statistics and random forest reduced approximately 520 V-J features to around 14, which were used in a naive Bayes classifier (R e1071). No statistical method was used to set the sample size in advance, and investigators knew the group allocation. The paper reports TCR Vbeta CDR3 sequencing of fewer than 150 peripheral blood samples: under 45 ophthalmopathy, about 75 hyperthyroidism and around 17 progressor patients.

The sequence joins TRBV9 to TRBJ1-6; TRBD1 aligns with 11 central bases. The sample in question was peripheral blood mononuclear cells (PBMCs), obtained at new diagnosis, from a patient treated with antithyroid drugs. The sequence came from a man younger than 35 with Graves disease. Donor details come from another sample of the same person, matched by shared clones. The DNA sequence is given as TGTGCCAGCAGCGCCGCCCGGGACAGGGGGTTTAATTCACCCCTCCACTTT. Its protein reads: CASSAARDRGFNSPLHF.